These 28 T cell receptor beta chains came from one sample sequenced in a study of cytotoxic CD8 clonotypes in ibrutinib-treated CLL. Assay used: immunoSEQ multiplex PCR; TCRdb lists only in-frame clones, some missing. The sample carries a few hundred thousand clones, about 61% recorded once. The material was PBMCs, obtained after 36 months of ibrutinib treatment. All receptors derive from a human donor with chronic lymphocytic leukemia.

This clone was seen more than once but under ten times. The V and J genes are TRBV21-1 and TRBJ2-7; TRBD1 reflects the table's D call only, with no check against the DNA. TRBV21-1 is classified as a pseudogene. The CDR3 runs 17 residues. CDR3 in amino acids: CASSSGTGTTSNDEQYF. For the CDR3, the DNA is TGTGCCAGCAGCAGTGGGACAGGGACCACTTCAAATGACGAGCAGTACTTC.

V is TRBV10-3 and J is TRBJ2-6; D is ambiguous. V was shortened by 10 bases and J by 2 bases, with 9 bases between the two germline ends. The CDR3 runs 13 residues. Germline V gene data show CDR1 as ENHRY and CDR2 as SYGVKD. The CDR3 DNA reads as TGTGCCACCCGACCTACTGGGGCCAACGTCCTGACTTTC. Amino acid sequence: CATRPTGANVLTF.

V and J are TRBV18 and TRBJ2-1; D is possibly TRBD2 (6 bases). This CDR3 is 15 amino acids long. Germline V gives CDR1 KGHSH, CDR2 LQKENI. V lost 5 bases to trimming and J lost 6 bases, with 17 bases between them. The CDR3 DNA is TGTGCCAGCTCATGGACCTTTTCGGGGGTCAATGAGCAGTTCTTC. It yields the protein CASSWTFSGVNEQFF.

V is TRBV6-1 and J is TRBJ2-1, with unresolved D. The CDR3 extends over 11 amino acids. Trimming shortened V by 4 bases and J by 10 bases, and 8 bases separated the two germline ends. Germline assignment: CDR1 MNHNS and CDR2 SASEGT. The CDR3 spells CASSVGREQFF. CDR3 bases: TGTGCCAGCAGTGTAGGACGGGAGCAGTTCTTC.

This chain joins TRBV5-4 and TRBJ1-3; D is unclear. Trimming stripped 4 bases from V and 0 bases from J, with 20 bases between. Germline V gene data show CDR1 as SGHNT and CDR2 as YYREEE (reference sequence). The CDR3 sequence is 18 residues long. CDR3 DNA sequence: TGTGCCAGCAGCCTCACCGGTAGGACGGAGCCCTCTGGAAACACCATATATTTT. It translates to CASSLTGRTEPSGNTIYF.

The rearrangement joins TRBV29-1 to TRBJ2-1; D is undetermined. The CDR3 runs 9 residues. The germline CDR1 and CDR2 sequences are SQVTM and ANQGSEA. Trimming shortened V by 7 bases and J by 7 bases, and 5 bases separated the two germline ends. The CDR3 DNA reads TGCAGCGGGGGTAATGAGCAGTTCTTC. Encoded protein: CSGGNEQFF.

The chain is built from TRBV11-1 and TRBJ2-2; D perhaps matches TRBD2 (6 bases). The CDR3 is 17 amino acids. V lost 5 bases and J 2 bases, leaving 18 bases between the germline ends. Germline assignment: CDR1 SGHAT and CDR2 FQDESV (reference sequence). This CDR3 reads CASSPLGFGRNTGELFF. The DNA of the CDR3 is TGTGCCAGCAGCCCCCTGGGTTTCGGGAGAAACACCGGGGAGCTGTTTTTT.

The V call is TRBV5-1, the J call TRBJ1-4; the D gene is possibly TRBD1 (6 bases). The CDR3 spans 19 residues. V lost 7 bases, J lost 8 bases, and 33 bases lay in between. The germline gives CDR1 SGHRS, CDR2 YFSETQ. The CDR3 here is CASPRRDKGLITRSEKLFF. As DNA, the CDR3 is TGCGCCAGCCCCCGCCGGGACAAGGGATTGATAACAAGGTCGGAAAAACTGTTTTTT.

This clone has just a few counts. The CDR3 coding sequence is TGCGCCAGCAGCTTGGCGGGGAACTATGGCTACACCTTC. Translation: CASSLAGNYGYTF. The chain combines TRBV5-1 with TRBJ1-2; no reliable D call. Trimming took 0 bases from V and 2 from J, leaving 5 bases between them. Germline CDR1 and CDR2: SGHRS and YFSETQ. The CDR3 runs to 13 residues.

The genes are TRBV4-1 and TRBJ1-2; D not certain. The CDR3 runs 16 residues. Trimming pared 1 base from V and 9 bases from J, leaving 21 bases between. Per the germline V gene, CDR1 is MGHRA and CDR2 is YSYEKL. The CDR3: CASSQVVGALGFSYTF. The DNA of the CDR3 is TGCGCCAGCAGCCAAGTCGTAGGCGCCCTGGGTTTTAGCTACACCTTC.

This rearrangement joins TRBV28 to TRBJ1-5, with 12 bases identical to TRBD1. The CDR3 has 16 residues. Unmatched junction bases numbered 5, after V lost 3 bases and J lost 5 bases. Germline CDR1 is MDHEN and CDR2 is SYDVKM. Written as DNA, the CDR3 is TGTGCCAGCAGTTTCCGGGACAGGGGGCTTTATCAGCCCCAGCATTTT. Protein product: CASSFRDRGLYQPQHF.

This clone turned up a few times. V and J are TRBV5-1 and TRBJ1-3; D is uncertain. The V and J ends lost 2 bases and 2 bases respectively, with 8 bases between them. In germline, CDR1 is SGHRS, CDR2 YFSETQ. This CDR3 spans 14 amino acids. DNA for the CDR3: TGCGCCAGCAGCTTAGAGGGAACTGGAAACACCATATATTTT. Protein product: CASSLEGTGNTIYF.

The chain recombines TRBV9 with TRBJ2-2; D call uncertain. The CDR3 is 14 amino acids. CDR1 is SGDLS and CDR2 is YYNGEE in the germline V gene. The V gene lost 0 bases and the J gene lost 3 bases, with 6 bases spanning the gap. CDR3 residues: CASSVGRYTGELFF. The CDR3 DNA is TGTGCCAGCAGCGTAGGTCGATACACCGGGGAGCTGTTTTTT.

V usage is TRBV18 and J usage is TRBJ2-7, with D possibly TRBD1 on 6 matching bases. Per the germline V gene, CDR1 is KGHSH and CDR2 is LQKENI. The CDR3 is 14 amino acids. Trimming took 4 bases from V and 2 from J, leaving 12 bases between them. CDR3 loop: CASSRQVGTYEQYF. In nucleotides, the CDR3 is TGTGCCAGCTCACGACAGGTAGGCACCTACGAGCAGTACTTC. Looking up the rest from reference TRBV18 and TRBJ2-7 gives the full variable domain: NAGVMQNPRHLVRRRGQEARLRCSPMKGHSHVYWYRQLPEEGLKFMVYLQKENIIDESGMPKERFSAEFPKEGPSILRIQQVVRGDSAAYFCASSRQVGTYEQYFGPGTRLTVT.

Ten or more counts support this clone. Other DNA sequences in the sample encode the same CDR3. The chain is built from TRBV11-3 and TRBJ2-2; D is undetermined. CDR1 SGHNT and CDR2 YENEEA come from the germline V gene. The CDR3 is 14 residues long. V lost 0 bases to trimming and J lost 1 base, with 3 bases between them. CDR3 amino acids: CASSLEGNTGELFF. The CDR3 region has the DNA TGTGCCAGCAGCTTAGAAGGGAACACCGGGGAGCTGTTTTTT.

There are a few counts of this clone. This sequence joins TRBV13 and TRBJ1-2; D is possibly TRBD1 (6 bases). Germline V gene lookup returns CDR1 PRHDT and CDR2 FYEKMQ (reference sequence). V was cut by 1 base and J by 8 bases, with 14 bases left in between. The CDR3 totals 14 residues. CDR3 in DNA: TGTGCCAGCAGCTTAGCCAGGTCGGGGGGCGGCTACACCTTC. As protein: CASSLARSGGGYTF. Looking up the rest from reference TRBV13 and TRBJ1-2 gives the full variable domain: AAGVIQSPRHLIKEKRETATLKCYPIPRHDTVYWYQQGPGQDPQFLISFYEKMQSDKGSIPDRFSAQQFSDYHSELNMSSLELGDSALYFCASSLARSGGGYTFGSGTRLTVV.

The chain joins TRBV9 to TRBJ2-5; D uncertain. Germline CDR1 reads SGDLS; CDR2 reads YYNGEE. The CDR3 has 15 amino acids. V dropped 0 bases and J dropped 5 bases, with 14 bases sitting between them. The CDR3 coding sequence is TGTGCCAGCAGCGTAGATGGACCCCCACCGGAGACCCAGTACTTC. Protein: CASSVDGPPPETQYF.

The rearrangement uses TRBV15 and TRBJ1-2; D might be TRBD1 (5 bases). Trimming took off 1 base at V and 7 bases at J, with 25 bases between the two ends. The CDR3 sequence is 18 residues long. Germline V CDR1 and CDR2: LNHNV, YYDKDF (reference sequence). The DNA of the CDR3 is TGTGCCACCAGCAGAGCTCCGATAAGGGCAGGGAGGGAAGGTGGCTACACCTTC. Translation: CATSRAPIRAGREGGYTF.

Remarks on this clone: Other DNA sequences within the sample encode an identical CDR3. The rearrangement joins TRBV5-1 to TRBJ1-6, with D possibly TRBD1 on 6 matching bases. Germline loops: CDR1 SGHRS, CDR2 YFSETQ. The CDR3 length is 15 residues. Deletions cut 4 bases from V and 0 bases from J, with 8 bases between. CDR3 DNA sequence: TGCGCCAGCAGCCTGGACAGCTCCTATAATTCACCCCTCCACTTT. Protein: CASSLDSSYNSPLHF. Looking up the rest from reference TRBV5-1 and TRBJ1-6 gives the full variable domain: KAGVTQTPRYLIKTRGQQVTLSCSPISGHRSVSWYQQTPGQGLQFLFEYFSETQRNKGNFPGRFSGRQFSNSRSEMNVSTLELGDSALYLCASSLDSSYNSPLHFGNGTRLTVT.

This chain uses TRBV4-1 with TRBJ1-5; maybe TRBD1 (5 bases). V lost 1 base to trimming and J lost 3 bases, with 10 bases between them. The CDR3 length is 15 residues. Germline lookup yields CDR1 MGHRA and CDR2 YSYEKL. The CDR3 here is CASSQVMGPNQPQHF. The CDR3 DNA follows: TGCGCCAGCAGCCAAGTCATGGGACCCAATCAGCCCCAGCATTTT.

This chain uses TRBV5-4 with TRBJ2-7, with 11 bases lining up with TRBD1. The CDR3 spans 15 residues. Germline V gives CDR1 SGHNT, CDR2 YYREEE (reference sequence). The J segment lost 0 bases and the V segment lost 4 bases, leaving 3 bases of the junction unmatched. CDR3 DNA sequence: TGTGCCAGCAGCCTGGACAGGGGGCTCTCCTACGAGCAGTACTTC. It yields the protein CASSLDRGLSYEQYF.

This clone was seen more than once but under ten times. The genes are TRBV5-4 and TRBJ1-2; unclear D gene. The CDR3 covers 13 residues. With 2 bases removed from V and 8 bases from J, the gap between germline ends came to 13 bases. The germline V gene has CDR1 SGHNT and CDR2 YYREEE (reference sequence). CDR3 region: CASSFPGSEGYTF. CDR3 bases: TGTGCCAGCAGCTTTCCGGGATCCGAGGGCTACACCTTC.

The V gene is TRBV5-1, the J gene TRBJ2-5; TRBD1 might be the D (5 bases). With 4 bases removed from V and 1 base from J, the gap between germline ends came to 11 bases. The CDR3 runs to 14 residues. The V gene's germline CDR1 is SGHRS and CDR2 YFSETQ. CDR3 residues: CASSPETVQETQYF. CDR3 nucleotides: TGCGCCAGCAGCCCCGAGACAGTCCAAGAGACCCAGTACTTC.

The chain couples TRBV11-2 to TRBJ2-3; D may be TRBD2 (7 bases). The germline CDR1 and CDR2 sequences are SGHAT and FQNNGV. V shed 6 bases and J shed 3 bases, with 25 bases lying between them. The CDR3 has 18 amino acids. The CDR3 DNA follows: TGTGCCAGCAGATGGGGGGGGCAAATGAGCATAGTAACAGATACGCAGTATTTT. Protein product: CASRWGGQMSIVTDTQYF.

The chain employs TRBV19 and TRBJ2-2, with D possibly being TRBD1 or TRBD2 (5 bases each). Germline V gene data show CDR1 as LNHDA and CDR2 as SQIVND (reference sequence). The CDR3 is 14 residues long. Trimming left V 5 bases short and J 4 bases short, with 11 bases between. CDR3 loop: CASSVGVVTGELFF. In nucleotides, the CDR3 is TGTGCCAGTAGTGTGGGGGTCGTCACCGGGGAGCTGTTTTTT. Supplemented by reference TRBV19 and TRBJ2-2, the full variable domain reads DGGITQSPKYLFRKEGQNVTLSCEQNLNHDAMYWYRQDPGQGLRLIYYSQIVNDFQKGDIAEGYSVSREKKESFPLTVTSAQKNPTAFYLCASSVGVVTGELFFGEGSRLTVL.

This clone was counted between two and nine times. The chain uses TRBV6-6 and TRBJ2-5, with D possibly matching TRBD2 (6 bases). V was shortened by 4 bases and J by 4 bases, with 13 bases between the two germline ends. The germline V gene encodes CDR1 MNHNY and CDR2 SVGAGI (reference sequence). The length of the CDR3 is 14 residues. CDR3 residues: CASSWDGTRETQYF. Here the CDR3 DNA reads TGTGCCAGCAGTTGGGACGGGACTCGAGAGACCCAGTACTTC.

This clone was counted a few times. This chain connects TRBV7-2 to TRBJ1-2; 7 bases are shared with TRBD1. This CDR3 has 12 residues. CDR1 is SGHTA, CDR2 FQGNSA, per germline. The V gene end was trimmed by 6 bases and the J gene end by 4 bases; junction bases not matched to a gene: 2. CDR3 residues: CASRGQSYGYTF. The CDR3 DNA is TGTGCCAGCAGGGGACAGTCCTATGGCTACACCTTC.

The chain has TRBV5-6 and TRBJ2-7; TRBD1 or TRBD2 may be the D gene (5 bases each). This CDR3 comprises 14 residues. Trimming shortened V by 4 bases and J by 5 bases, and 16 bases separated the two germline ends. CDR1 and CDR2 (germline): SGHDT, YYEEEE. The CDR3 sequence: CASSPRWGSNEQYF. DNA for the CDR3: TGTGCCAGCAGCCCCCGGTGGGGGTCCAACGAGCAGTACTTC.